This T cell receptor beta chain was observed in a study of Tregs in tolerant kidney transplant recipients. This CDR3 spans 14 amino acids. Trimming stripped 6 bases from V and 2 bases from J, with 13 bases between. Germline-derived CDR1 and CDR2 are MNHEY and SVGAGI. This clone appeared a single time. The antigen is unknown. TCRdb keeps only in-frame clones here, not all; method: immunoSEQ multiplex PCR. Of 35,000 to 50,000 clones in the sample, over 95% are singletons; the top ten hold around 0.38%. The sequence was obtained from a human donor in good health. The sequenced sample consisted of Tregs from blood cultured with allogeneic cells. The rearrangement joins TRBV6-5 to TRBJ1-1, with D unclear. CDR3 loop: CASRETRTNTEAFF. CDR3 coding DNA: TGTGCCAGCAGAGAGACAAGGACCAACACTGAAGCTTTCTTT.